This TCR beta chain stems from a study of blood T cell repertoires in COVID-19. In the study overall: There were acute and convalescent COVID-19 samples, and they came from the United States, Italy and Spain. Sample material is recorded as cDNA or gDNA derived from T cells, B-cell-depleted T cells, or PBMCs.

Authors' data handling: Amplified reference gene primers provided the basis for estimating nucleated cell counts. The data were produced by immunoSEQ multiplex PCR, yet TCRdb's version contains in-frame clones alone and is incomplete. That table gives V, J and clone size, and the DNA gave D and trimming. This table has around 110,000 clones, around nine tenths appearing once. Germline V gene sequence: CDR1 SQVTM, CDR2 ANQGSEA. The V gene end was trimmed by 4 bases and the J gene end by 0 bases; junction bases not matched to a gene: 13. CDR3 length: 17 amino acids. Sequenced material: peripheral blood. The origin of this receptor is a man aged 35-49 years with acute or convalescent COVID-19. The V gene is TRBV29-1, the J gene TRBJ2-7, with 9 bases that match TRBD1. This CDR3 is CSVVGLRDRASSYEQYF. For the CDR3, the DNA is TGCAGCGTTGTGGGTCTCCGGGACAGGGCTAGCTCCTACGAGCAGTACTTC.